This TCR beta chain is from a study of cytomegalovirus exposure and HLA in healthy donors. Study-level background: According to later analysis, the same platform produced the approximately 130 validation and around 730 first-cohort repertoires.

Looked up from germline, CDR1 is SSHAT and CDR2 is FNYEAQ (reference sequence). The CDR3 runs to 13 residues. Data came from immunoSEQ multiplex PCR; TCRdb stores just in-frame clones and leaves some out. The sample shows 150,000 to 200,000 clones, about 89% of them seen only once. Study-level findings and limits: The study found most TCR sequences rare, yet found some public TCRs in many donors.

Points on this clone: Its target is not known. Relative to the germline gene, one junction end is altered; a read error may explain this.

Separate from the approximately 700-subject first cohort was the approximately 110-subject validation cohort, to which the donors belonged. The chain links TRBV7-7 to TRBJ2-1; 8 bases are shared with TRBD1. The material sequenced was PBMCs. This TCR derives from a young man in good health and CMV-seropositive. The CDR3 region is CASSWDRNNEQFF. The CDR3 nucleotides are TGTGCTAGCAGCTGGGACAGGAACAATGAGCAGTTCTTC.